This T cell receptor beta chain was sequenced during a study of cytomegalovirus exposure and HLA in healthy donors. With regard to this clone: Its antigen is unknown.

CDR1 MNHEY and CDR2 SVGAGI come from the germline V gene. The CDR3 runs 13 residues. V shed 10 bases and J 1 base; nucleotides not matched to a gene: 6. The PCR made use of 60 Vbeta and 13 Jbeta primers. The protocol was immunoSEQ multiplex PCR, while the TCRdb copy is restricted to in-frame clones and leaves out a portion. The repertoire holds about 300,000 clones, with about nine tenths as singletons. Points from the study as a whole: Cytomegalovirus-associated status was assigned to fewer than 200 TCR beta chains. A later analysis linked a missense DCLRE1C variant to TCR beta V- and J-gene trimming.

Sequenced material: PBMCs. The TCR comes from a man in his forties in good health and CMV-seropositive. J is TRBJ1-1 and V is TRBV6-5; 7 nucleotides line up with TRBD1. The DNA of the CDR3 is TGTGCCATCGGACAGGATAGGAACACTGAAGCTTTCTTT. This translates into CAIGQDRNTEAFF.